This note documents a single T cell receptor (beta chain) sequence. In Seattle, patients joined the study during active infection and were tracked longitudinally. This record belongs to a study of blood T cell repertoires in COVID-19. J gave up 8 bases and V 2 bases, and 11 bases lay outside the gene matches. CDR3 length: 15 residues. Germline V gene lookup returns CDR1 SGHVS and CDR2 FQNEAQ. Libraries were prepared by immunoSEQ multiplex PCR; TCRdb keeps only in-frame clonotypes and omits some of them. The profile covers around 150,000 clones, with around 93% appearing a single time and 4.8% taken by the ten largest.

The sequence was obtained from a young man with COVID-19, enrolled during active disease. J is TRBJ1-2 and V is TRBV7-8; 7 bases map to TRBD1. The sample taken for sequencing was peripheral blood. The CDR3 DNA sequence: TGTGCCAGCAGCTTAAGGCCCCAGGGGACAGAAGGCTACACCTTC. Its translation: CASSLRPQGTEGYTF.